This T cell receptor (beta chain) was sequenced during a study of T-cell memory formation after mild COVID-19. Study results and caveats: Contracting CD8+ clones were enriched in EMRA, CD4+ mainly in CM and EM. Confirmation was lacking for SARS-CoV-2 specificity of second-wave clones that peaked on day 37. A second wave expanding day 15 to 37 was CD4+-biased; contracting clones were balanced.

Worth noting for this clonotype: The target antigen is unknown.

MiXCR, run by TCRdb on the 5' RACE reads, gives a single entry per CDR3 protein. Of roughly 280,000 distinct CDR3 sequences listed, under 8.5% are singletons. This CDR3 is built from 15 residues. Germline assignment: CDR1 SGHAT and CDR2 FQNNGV. Trimming removed 3 bases at V and 7 bases at J, with 16 bases between. Sequences were obtained from PBMCs or a T cell subset sorted from them (not recorded which). The TCR sequence derives from a man aged 18 to 30 who had mild COVID-19 (a few samples of this study predate the infection). Cell type and time point are not known. This chain links TRBV11-2 with TRBJ2-1; tentative D call: TRBD2 (6 bases). The CDR3 protein is CASSFNPASVNEQFF. The CDR3 bases are TGTGCCAGCAGCTTTAACCCTGCTAGCGTGAATGAGCAGTTCTTC.